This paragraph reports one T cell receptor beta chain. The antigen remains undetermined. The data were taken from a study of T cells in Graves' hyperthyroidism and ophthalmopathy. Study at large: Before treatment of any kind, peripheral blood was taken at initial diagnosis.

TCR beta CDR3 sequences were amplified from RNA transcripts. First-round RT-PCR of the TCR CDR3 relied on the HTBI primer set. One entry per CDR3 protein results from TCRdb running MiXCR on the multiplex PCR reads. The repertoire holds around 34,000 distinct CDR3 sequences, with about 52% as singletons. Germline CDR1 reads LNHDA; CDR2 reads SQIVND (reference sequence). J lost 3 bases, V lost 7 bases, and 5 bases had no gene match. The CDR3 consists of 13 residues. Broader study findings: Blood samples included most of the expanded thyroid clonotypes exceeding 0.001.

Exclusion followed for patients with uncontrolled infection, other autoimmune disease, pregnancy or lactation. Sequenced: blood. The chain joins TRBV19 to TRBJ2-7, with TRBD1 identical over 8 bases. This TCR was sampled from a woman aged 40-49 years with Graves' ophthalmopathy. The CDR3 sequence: CASNAGQDYEQYF. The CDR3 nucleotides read TGTGCCAGTAACGCGGGACAGGACTACGAGCAGTACTTC.